A selection of T cell receptor beta chains follows, all from one sample in a study of blood T cell repertoires in COVID-19. Assay used: immunoSEQ multiplex PCR; TCRdb lists only in-frame clones, some missing. This sample has roughly 290,000 clones, with 75% to 90% found just once. The specimen was PBMCs or T cells enriched from blood (not recorded which). The receptors derive from a woman in her forties who had recovered from COVID-19. The CDR3 runs from the conserved cysteine through the conserved F or W.

J,V,CDR3
TRBJ1-2,TRBV2,CASSGQGLNYGYTF
TRBJ2-5,TRBV3-1/TRBV3-2,CATGGGQETQYF
TRBJ2-2,TRBV29-1,CSVSGGGGELFF
TRBJ2-1,TRBV7-6,CASSLFGGGARNEQFF
TRBJ1-1,TRBV30,CAWSVEIAEAFF
TRBJ1-5,TRBV7-2,CASSLRRGGQPQHF
TRBJ2-1,TRBV9,CASSARPGTGSRSYNEQFF
TRBJ2-7,TRBV13,CASSLIGQVPMEGYEQYF
TRBJ1-4,TRBV3-1/TRBV3-2,CASSDSVQGLFF
TRBJ2-1,TRBV20-1,CSASPSLSYNEQFF
TRBJ1-4,TRBV18,CASSSTALNEKLFF